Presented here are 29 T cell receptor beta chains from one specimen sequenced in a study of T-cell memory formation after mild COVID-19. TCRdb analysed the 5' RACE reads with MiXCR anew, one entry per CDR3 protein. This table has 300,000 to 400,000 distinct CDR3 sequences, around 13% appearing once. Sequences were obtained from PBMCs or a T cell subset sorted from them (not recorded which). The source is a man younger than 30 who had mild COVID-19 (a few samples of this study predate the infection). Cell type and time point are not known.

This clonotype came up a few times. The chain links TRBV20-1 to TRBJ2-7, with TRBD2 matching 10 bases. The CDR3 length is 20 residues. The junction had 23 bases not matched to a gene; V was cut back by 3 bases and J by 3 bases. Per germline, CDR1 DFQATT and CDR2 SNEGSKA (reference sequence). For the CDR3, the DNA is TGCAGTGCTAGCCCTGTAGCGGCTAGCGGGGGCCTAGGTGGGGGCTACGAGCAGTACTTC. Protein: CSASPVAASGGLGGGYEQYF.

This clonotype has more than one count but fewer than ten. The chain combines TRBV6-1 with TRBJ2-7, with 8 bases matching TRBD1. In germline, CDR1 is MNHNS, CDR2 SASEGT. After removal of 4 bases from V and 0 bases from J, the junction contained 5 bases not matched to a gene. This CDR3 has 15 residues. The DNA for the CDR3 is TGTGCCAGCAGTGCGAGACAGGGGAGCTCCTACGAGCAGTACTTC. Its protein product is CASSARQGSSYEQYF.

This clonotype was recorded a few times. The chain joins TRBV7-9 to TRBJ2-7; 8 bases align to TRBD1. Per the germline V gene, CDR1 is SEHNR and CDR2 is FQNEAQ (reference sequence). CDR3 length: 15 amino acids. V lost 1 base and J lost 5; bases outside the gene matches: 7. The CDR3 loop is CASSLGVAGGDEQYF. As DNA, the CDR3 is TGTGCCAGCAGCTTAGGGGTGGCAGGGGGCGACGAGCAGTACTTC.

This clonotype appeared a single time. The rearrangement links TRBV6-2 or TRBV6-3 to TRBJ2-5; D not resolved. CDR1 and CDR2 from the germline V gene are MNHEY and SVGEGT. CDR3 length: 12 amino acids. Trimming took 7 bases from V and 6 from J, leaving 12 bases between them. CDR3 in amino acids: CASTTKNQTQYF. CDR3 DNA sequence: TGTGCCAGCACCACCAAGAACCAGACCCAGTACTTC.

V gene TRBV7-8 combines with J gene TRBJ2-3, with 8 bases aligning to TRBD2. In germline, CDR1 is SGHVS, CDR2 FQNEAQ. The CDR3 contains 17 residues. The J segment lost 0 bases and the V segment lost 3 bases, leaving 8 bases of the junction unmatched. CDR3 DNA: TGTGCCAGCAGCTTGTTAGCGGGGACCGTAAGCACAGATACGCAGTATTTT. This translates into CASSLLAGTVSTDTQYF.

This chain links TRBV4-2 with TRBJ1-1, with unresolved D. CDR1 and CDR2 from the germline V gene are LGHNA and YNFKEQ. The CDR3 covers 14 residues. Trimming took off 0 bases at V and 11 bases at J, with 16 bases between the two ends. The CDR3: CASSQETLTSTAFF. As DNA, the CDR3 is TGTGCCAGCAGCCAAGAAACCCTAACCAGTACGGCTTTCTTT.

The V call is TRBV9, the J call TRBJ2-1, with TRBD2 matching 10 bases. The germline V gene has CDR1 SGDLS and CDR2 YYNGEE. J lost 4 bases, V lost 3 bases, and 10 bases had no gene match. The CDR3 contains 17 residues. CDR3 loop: CASSGGGGLAEYNEQFF. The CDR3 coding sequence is TGTGCCAGCAGCGGAGGGGGCGGACTAGCGGAGTACAATGAGCAGTTCTTC.

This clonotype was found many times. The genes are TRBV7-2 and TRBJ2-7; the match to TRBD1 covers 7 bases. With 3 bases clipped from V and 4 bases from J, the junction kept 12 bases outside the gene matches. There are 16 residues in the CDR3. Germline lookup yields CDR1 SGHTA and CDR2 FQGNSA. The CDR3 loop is CASSFGIGDRTYEQYF. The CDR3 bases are TGTGCCAGCAGCTTTGGGATCGGGGACAGAACATACGAGCAGTACTTC.

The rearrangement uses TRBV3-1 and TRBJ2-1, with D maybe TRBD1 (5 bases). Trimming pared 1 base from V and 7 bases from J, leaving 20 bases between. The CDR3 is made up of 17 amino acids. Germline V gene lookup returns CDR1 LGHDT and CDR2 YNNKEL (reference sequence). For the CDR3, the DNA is TGTGCCAGCAGCCAAGCGGTCAGGGTAAGGTCGTGGAATGAGCAGTTCTTC. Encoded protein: CASSQAVRVRSWNEQFF.

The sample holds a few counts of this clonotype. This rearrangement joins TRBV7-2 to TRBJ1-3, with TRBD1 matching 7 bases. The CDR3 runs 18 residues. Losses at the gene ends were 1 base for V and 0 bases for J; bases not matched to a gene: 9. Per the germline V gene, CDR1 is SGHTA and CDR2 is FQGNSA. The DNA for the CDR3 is TGTGCCAGCAGCTTAGTACAGGGGTGGGGTAACTCTGGAAACACCATATATTTT. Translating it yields CASSLVQGWGNSGNTIYF.

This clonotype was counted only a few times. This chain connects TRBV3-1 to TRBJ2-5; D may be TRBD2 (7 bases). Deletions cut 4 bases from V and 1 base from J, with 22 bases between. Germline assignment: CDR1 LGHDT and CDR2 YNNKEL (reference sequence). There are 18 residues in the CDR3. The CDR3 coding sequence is TGTGCCAGCAGCCGGCGGGGGCCGGGGGGCCCCTCCCAAGAGACCCAGTACTTC. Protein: CASSRRGPGGPSQETQYF.

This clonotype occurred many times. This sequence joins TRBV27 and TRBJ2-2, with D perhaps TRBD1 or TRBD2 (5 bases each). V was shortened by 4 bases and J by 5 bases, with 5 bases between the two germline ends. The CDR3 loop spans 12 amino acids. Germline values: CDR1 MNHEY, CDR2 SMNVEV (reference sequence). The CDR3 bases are TGTGCCAGCAGTTGGGGGACCGGGGAGCTGTTTTTT. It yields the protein CASSWGTGELFF.

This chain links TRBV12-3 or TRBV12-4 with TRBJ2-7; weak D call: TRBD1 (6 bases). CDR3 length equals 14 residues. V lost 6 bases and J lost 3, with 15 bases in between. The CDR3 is CASSPRNRVYEQYV. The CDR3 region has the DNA TGTGCCAGCAGCCCTCGAAACAGGGTCTACGAGCAGTACGTC.

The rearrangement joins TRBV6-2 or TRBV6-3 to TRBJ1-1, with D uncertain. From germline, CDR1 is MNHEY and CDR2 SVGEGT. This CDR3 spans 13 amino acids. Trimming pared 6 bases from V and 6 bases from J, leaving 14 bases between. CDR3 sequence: CASSFPGVPEAFF. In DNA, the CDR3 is TGTGCCAGCAGCTTTCCGGGAGTCCCTGAAGCTTTCTTT.

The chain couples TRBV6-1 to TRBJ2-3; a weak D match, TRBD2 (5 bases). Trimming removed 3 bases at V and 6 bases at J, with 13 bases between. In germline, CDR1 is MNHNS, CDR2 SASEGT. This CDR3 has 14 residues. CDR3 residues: CASSEPPGGDTQYF. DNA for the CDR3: TGTGCCAGCAGTGAGCCGCCCGGCGGGGATACGCAGTATTTT.

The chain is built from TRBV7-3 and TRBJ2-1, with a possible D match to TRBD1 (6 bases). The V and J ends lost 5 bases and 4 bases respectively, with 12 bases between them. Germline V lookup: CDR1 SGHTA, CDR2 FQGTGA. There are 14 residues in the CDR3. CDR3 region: CASSTNTGYNEQFF. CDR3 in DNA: TGTGCCAGCAGCACAAACACAGGGTACAATGAGCAGTTCTTC. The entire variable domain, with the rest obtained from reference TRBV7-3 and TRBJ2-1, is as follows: GAGVSQTPSNKVTEKGKYVELRCDPISGHTALYWYRQSLGQGPEFLIYFQGTGAADDSGLPNDRFFAVRPEGSVSTLKIQRTERGDSAVYLCASSTNTGYNEQFFGPGTRLTVL.

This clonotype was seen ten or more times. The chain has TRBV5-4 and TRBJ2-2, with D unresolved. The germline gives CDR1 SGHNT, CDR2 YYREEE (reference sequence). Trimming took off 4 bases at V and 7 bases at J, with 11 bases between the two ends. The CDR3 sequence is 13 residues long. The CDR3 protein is CASSTSRGGELFF. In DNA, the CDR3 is TGTGCCAGCAGCACCAGCAGAGGCGGGGAGCTGTTTTTT.

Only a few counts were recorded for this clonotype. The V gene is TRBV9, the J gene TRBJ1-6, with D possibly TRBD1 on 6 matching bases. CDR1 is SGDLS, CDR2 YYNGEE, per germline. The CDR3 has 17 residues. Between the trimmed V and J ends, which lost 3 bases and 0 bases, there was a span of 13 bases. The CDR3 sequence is CASSGGGTGSYNSPLHF. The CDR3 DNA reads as TGTGCCAGCAGCGGGGGGGGCACTGGCTCCTATAATTCACCCCTCCACTTT.

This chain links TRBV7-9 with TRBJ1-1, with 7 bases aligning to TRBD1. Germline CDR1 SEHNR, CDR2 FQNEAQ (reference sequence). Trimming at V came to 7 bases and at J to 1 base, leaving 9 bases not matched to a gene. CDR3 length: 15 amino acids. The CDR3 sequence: CASIEVGTANTEAFF. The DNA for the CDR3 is TGTGCCAGCATCGAAGTCGGGACAGCGAACACTGAAGCTTTCTTT.

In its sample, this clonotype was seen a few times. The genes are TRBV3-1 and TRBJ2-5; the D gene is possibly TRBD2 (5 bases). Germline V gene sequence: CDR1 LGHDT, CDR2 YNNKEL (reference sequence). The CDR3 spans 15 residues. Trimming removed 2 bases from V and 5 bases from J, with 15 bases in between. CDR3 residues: CASSQNPTRGETQYF. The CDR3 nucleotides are TGTGCCAGCAGCCAAAATCCGACCCGAGGGGAGACCCAGTACTTC.

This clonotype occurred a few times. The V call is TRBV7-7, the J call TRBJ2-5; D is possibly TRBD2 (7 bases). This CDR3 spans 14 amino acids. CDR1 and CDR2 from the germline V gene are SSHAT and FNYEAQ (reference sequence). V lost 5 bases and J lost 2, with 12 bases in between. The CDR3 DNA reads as TGTGCCAGCAGCACAGGGACTACTCAAGAGACCCAGTACTTC. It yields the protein CASSTGTTQETQYF.

CDR3 DNA sequence: TGTGCCAGCAGCTCGGGACAGGGGTGGCGAGAGACCCAGTACTTC. Encoded protein: CASSSGQGWRETQYF. The V gene is TRBV7-2, the J gene TRBJ2-5; 10 bases fit TRBD1. In germline, CDR1 is SGHTA, CDR2 FQGNSA. CDR3 length equals 15 residues. J gave up 4 bases and V 4 bases, and 6 bases lay outside the gene matches.

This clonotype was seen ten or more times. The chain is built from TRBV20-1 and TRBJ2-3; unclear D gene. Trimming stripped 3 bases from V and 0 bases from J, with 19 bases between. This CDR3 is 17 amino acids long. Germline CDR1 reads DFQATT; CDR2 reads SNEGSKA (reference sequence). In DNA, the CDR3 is TGCAGTGCTAGGGAAAGGTCGACGGCTCCTAGCACAGATACGCAGTATTTT. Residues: CSARERSTAPSTDTQYF.

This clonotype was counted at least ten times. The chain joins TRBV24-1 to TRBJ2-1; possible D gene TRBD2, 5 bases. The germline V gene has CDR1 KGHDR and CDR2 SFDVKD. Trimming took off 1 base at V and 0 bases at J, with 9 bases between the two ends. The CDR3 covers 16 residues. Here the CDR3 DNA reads TGTGCCACCAGTGATTTCCCGGGGAGCTCCTACAATGAGCAGTTCTTC. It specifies CATSDFPGSSYNEQFF.

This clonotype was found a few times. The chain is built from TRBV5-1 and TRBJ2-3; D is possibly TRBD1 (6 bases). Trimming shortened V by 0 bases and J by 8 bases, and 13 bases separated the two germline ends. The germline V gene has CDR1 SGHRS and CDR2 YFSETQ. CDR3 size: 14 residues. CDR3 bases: TGCGCCAGCAGCTTGGAGGGGGACGAAACTACGCAGTATTTT. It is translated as CASSLEGDETTQYF.

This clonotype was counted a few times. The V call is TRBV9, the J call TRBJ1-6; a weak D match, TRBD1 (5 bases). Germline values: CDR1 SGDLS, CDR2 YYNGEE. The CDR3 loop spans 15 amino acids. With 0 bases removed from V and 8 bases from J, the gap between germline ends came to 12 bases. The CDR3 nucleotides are TGTGCCAGCAGCGTAGCGGGGCGTCAGCATTCACCCCTCCACTTT. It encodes CASSVAGRQHSPLHF.

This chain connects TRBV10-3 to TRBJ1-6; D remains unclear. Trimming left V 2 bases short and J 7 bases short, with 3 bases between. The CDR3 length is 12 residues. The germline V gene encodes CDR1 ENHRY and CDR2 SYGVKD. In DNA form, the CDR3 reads TGTGCCATCAGTGAGGGGAATTCACCCCTCCACTTT. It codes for CAISEGNSPLHF.

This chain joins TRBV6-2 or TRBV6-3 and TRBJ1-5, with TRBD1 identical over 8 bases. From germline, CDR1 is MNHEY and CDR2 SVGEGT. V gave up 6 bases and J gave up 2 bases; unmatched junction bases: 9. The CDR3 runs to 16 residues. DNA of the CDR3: TGTGCCAGCAGGCCTGACAGGGGTTTAGGCAATCAGCCCCAGCATTTT. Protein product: CASRPDRGLGNQPQHF.

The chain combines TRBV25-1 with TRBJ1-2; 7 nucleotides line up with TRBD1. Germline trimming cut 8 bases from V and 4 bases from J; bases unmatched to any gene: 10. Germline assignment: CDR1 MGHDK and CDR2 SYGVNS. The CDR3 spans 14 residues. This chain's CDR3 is CASVGAGTAYGYTF. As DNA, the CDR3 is TGTGCCAGCGTAGGGGCCGGGACAGCCTATGGCTACACCTTC.